The next 10 T cell receptor beta chains were all read from a single sample in a study of OX40 agonist ivuxolimab in advanced cancers. Here immunoSEQ multiplex PCR was the method, and the copy in TCRdb shows in-frame clones only, minus some. The sample yields roughly 92,000 clones, more than 85% seen once. The material sequenced was CD4+ or CD8+ T cells sorted from blood, taken in a trial of the OX40 agonist ivuxolimab. These receptors were taken from an adult with an advanced solid tumor such as melanoma, head and neck, liver or kidney cancer.

The chain employs TRBV19 and TRBJ1-3; D not certain. This CDR3 contains 14 residues. With 3 bases removed from V and 0 bases from J, the gap between germline ends came to 6 bases. Germline V lookup: CDR1 LNHDA, CDR2 SQIVND (reference sequence). DNA of the CDR3: TGTGCCAGTAGTATCCCAGGCTCTGGAAACACCATATATTTT. This codes for CASSIPGSGNTIYF.

The rearrangement joins TRBV29-1 to TRBJ1-1, with 10 nucleotides matching TRBD1. V dropped 6 bases and J dropped 6; count of bases not matched to a gene: 10. Germline V gene lookup returns CDR1 SQVTM and CDR2 ANQGSEA. The CDR3 extends over 14 amino acids. CDR3 sequence (DNA): TGCAGCGTCCCGGACAGGGGGATAGGGGCTGAAGCTTTCTTT. It translates to CSVPDRGIGAEAFF.

CDR3 residues: CASSQGGHTYEQYF. The CDR3 bases are TGCGCCAGCAGCCAGGGGGGGCACACCTACGAGCAGTACTTC. The chain couples TRBV4-1 to TRBJ2-7, with a tentative D call TRBD2 (7 bases). The V gene lost 3 bases and the J gene lost 2 bases, with 11 bases spanning the gap. Germline lookup yields CDR1 MGHRA and CDR2 YSYEKL. The CDR3 length is 14 residues.

The chain has TRBV7-9 and TRBJ2-1; TRBD2 might be the D (5 bases). The CDR3 consists of 16 residues. Germline V gives CDR1 SEHNR, CDR2 FQNEAQ (reference sequence). Trimming removed 1 base from V and 4 bases from J, with 14 bases in between. CDR3 sequence: CASSLGGSPYYNEQFF. In DNA, the CDR3 is TGTGCCAGCAGCTTAGGTGGGAGTCCTTATTACAATGAGCAGTTCTTC.

The chain is built from TRBV7-6 and TRBJ1-1, with a tentative D call TRBD1 (6 bases). The germline gives CDR1 SGHVS, CDR2 FNYEAQ. Trimming stripped 3 bases from V and 8 bases from J, with 31 bases between. This CDR3 contains 19 residues. The DNA for the CDR3 is TGTGCCAGCAGCTTGCTAGTGGGGCCATCCCCGGGACAACAAAAAGAAGCTTTCTTT. It translates to CASSLLVGPSPGQQKEAFF.

This chain links TRBV2 with TRBJ2-5; D is possibly TRBD2 (5 bases). CDR1 and CDR2 from the germline V gene are SNHLY and FYNNEI. The CDR3 sequence is 15 residues long. V was trimmed by 3 bases and J by 4 bases, leaving 15 bases between them. The CDR3: CASSEDRGYIETQYF. The CDR3, as DNA: TGTGCCAGCAGTGAGGATCGGGGTTATATAGAGACCCAGTACTTC.

A note on this clone: The junction departs from the called germline gene at one end, perhaps through a read error. The chain links TRBV13 to TRBJ2-1; TRBD1 might be the D (5 bases). The CDR3 spans 12 residues. Germline-derived CDR1 and CDR2 are PRHDT and FYEKMQ (reference sequence). The CDR3 nucleotides read TGTGCCAGCAGCTTAGCAGGGAATGAGCGGTTCTTC. Its translation is CASSLAGNERFF. Full variable domain (outside the CDR3, taken from reference TRBV13 and TRBJ2-1): AAGVIQSPRHLIKEKRETATLKCYPIPRHDTVYWYQQGPGQDPQFLISFYEKMQSDKGSIPDRFSAQQFSDYHSELNMSSLELGDSALYFCASSLAGNERFFGPGTRLTVL.

V is TRBV28 and J is TRBJ2-7; 9 nucleotides align to TRBD1. This CDR3 region has 15 residues. Germline V lookup: CDR1 MDHEN, CDR2 SYDVKM. V shed 2 bases, J shed 5 bases, and the junction held 7 bases outside the gene matches. CDR3 amino acids: CASSLTPGQGDEQYF. In DNA, the CDR3 is TGTGCCAGCAGTTTAACACCGGGACAGGGAGACGAGCAGTACTTC.

V and J are TRBV13 and TRBJ2-7, with D unclear. Germline V gives CDR1 PRHDT, CDR2 FYEKMQ (reference sequence). The V end lost 0 bases, the J end lost 0 bases, and 3 bases lay between the germline ends. This CDR3 spans 13 amino acids. The CDR3 loop reads CASSLGHSYEQYF. CDR3 coding DNA: TGTGCCAGCAGCTTAGGACACTCCTACGAGCAGTACTTC.

The chain is built from TRBV4-3 and TRBJ1-1; TRBD1 matches 7 bases. Per germline, CDR1 LGHNA and CDR2 YSLEER. Losses at the gene ends were 5 bases for V and 4 bases for J; bases not matched to a gene: 10. This CDR3 is 15 amino acids long. Written as DNA, the CDR3 is TGCGCCAGCAGCATTCGACAGGGCGACCCCACTGAAGCTTTCTTT. This encodes CASSIRQGDPTEAFF.